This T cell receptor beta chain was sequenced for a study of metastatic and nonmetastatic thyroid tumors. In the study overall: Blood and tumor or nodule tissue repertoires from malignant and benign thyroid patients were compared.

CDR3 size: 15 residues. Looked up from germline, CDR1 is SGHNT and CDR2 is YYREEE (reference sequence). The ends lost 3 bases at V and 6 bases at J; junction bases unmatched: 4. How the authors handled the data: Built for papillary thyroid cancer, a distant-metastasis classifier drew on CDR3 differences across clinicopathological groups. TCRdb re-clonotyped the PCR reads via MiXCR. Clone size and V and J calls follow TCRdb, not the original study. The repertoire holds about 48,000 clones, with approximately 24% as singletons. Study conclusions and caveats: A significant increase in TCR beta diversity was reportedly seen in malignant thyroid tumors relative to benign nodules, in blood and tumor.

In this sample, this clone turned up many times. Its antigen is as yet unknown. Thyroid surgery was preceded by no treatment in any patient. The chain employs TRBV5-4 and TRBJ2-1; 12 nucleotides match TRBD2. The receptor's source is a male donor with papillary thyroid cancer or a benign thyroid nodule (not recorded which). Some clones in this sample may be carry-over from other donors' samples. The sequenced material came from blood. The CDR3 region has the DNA TGTGCCAGCAGCTGGGGACTAGCGGGCGGCAATGAGCAGTTCTTC. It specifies CASSWGLAGGNEQFF.